A single sample gave rise to the 16 T cell receptor beta chains below, sequenced in a study of cytomegalovirus exposure and HLA in healthy donors. The method was immunoSEQ multiplex PCR; TCRdb's version includes in-frame clones alone and lacks a portion of them. Counted here are under 300,000 clones, 90% occurring once; the ten biggest clones make up more than 0.35%. Sequencing input: PBMCs. The receptors come from a woman aged 18-29 years in good health and CMV-seronegative.

This clone has just a few counts. The chain recombines TRBV7-9 with TRBJ2-1; TRBD1 agrees at 10 bases. There are 16 residues in the CDR3. After removal of 1 base from V and 8 bases from J, the junction contained 8 bases not matched to a gene. Germline V CDR1 and CDR2: SEHNR, FQNEAQ (reference sequence). The CDR3 DNA reads as TGTGCCAGCAGCTTAGGGACCGGGACAGGGGAGGATGAGCAGTTCTTC. It encodes CASSLGTGTGEDEQFF. Full variable domain (remainder filled in from reference TRBV7-9 and TRBJ2-1): DTGVSQNPRHKITKRGQNVTFRCDPISEHNRLYWYRQTLGQGPEFLTYFQNEAQLEKSRLLSDRFSAERPKGSFSTLEIQRTEQGDSAMYLCASSLGTGTGEDEQFFGPGTRLTVL.

The chain couples TRBV6-1 to TRBJ1-2, with D unresolved. Per the germline V gene, CDR1 is MNHNS and CDR2 is SASEGT. Between the trimmed V and J ends, which lost 7 bases and 2 bases, there was a span of 17 bases. The CDR3 sequence is 15 residues long. The chain's CDR3 is CASTLEDTFNYGYTF. CDR3 nucleotide sequence: TGTGCCAGCACCCTGGAAGACACTTTCAACTATGGCTACACCTTC.

The V gene is TRBV7-6, the J gene TRBJ1-1; 7 bases align to TRBD1. V lost 5 bases, J lost 0 bases, and 18 bases stayed unmatched. Germline-derived CDR1 and CDR2 are SGHVS and FNYEAQ. This CDR3 is built from 19 residues. The CDR3 protein is CASSPDPGQRNLMNTEAFF. The CDR3, as DNA: TGTGCCAGCAGCCCTGACCCGGGACAGAGAAACCTAATGAACACTGAAGCTTTCTTT.

J is TRBJ1-1 and V is TRBV7-9; no clear D gene. Germline-derived CDR1 and CDR2 are SEHNR and FQNEAQ (reference sequence). V lost 6 bases and J lost 0, with 8 bases in between. CDR3 size: 13 residues. For the CDR3, the DNA is TGTGCCAGCAGTTACACAGTGAACACTGAAGCTTTCTTT. Translating it yields CASSYTVNTEAFF.

Worth noting for this clone: The sample carries other DNA sequences with the same CDR3. The chain recombines TRBV7-9 with TRBJ1-5; weak D call: TRBD1 (5 bases). CDR1 is SEHNR and CDR2 is FQNEAQ in the germline V gene (reference sequence). CDR3 length: 14 residues. V lost 3 bases, J lost 4 bases, and 10 bases lay in between. CDR3 in amino acids: CASSLGGGNQPQHF. The CDR3 DNA sequence: TGTGCCAGCAGCTTGGGGGGTGGGAATCAGCCCCAGCATTTT.

This chain connects TRBV7-9 to TRBJ1-1; D is unresolved. Trimming took off 9 bases at V and 3 bases at J, with 14 bases between the two ends. Germline lookup yields CDR1 SEHNR and CDR2 FQNEAQ (reference sequence). The CDR3 runs to 13 residues. The CDR3 protein is CASALLSDTEAFF. CDR3 nucleotide sequence: TGTGCCAGTGCCTTACTATCGGACACTGAAGCTTTCTTT.

The chain has TRBV9 and TRBJ1-1; TRBD1 aligns across 10 bases. The junction had 6 bases not matched to a gene; V was cut back by 3 bases and J by 7 bases. The CDR3 runs to 14 residues. Germline CDR1 reads SGDLS; CDR2 reads YYNGEE. The CDR3 nucleotides read TGTGCCAGCAGCGGAGGACAGGGGGGCGGTGAAGCTTTCTTT. This sequence encodes CASSGGQGGGEAFF.

The chain has TRBV5-1 and TRBJ1-4, with D maybe TRBD1 (5 bases). Trimming shortened V by 4 bases and J by 0 bases, and 7 bases separated the two germline ends. Germline assignment: CDR1 SGHRS and CDR2 YFSETQ. This CDR3 comprises 14 residues. The CDR3 region is CASSVTATNEKLFF. CDR3 nucleotide sequence: TGCGCCAGCAGCGTGACAGCAACTAATGAAAAACTGTTTTTT.

The genes are TRBV4-3 and TRBJ1-2, with D possibly TRBD1 on 5 matching bases. CDR3 length: 14 residues. Deletions cut 1 base from V and 2 bases from J, with 8 bases between. The germline V gene has CDR1 LGHNA and CDR2 YSLEER. CDR3 nucleotides: TGCGCCAGCAGCCAAGGTGGGGGGAACTATGGCTACACCTTC. This encodes CASSQGGGNYGYTF.

This chain uses TRBV29-1 with TRBJ2-5, with 8 bases identical to TRBD1. The junction had 6 bases not matched to a gene; V was cut back by 4 bases and J by 5 bases. Germline V CDR1 and CDR2: SQVTM, ANQGSEA. This CDR3 contains 13 residues. The CDR3 DNA reads as TGCAGCGTTGCGGCAGGGGGCTGGGAGACCCAGTACTTC. Translating gives CSVAAGGWETQYF.

The chain joins TRBV29-1 to TRBJ1-2; D perhaps matches TRBD1 (6 bases). The CDR3 has 11 residues. Looked up from germline, CDR1 is SQVTM and CDR2 is ANQGSEA. V was trimmed by 7 bases and J by 8 bases, leaving 14 bases between them. The CDR3 reads CSGGAGEGYTF. The CDR3 nucleotides read TGCAGCGGGGGTGCAGGGGAAGGCTACACCTTC.

The chain combines TRBV30 with TRBJ2-3; D might be TRBD2 (5 bases). Germline CDR1 is GTSNPN and CDR2 is SVGIG (reference sequence). The V gene lost 3 bases and the J gene lost 1 base, with 11 bases spanning the gap. The CDR3 is 14 residues long. The CDR3 bases are TGTGCCTGGAGATGGAGGAGAGGCACAGATACGCAGTATTTT. As protein: CAWRWRRGTDTQYF.

The V and J genes are TRBV7-9 and TRBJ2-1; TRBD2 agrees at 10 bases. V shed 0 bases and J 6 bases; nucleotides not matched to a gene: 5. CDR1 is SEHNR, CDR2 FQNEAQ, per germline (reference sequence). This CDR3 spans 16 amino acids. CDR3 region: CASSLASGGRGNEQFF. The DNA of the CDR3 is TGTGCCAGCAGCTTAGCTAGCGGGGGGAGGGGCAATGAGCAGTTCTTC.

Comments on this clone: The sample holds other DNA sequences that translate to the same CDR3. This chain connects TRBV27 to TRBJ2-5; D unclear. The V end lost 6 bases, the J end lost 5 bases, and 10 bases lay between the germline ends. The CDR3 extends over 12 amino acids. The V gene's germline CDR1 is MNHEY and CDR2 SMNVEV (reference sequence). Here the CDR3 DNA reads TGTGCCAGCAGCCCTACCGGGGAGACCCAGTACTTC. This encodes CASSPTGETQYF.

The rearrangement joins TRBV6-1 to TRBJ2-3; 7 nucleotides agree with TRBD2. Trimming at V came to 8 bases and at J to 2 bases, leaving 1 base not matched to a gene. The CDR3 has 12 residues. CDR1 is MNHNS, CDR2 SASEGT, per germline. This CDR3 is CASERDTDTQYF. CDR3 DNA: TGTGCCAGCGAGCGGGACACAGATACGCAGTATTTT.

The chain links TRBV6-6 to TRBJ2-3; 10 nucleotides align to TRBD1. The V gene's germline CDR1 is MNHNY and CDR2 SVGAGI (reference sequence). The V gene end was trimmed by 7 bases and the J gene end by 0 bases; junction bases not matched to a gene: 4. This CDR3 is built from 15 residues. CDR3 DNA sequence: TGTGCCAGCACCGACAGGGGGCGAAGCACAGATACGCAGTATTTT. As protein: CASTDRGRSTDTQYF.